Included here is one T cell receptor (beta chain) sequence, with context. What antigen it recognizes has not been identified. Per-base quality was not reported, and no clone a single base away is much larger than it. The germline V gene provides CDR1 MGHDK and CDR2 SYGVNS. The CDR3 holds 12 amino acids from the cysteine to the phenylalanine. Only the CDR3 part of the read is kept: 36 bases, read in frame from the first base. At the junction V is shortened by 2 bases and J by 4 bases, with 6 bases in between. This entry is derived from a study of blood T cell repertoires in COVID-19 (dated by TCRdb to 2020 to 2022). Regarding the complete study: Samples covering the acute and convalescent phases of COVID-19 were provided by collaborators in the United States, Italy and Spain. The material from the prospective study consisted of cDNA or gDNA derived from T cells, B-cell-depleted T cells, or PBMCs. Subjects who had been exposed to COVID-19, were actively infected with it, or had recovered from it provided the deeply sampled blood TCRbeta repertoires that made up the dataset. The repertoires were made available in a free public database intended to serve as a resource for research on the immune response to SARS-CoV-2. The samples were drawn from two sources: the first 160 participants of the ongoing ImmuneRACE study, and 1,200 or so subjects contributed by 6 global collaborators. Nearly every sample came with metadata listing a de-identified subject ID, COVID-19 status, age in years and sex. Where available, HLA class I and class II types were taken from metadata supplied by the sample provider and were not determined by assay-based typing. What the work shows at the level of the full study, not this receptor alone: The quantity of clinical and demographic metadata differed by source and by participant and was supplied without curation.

A second Seattle source provided samples from volunteer blood donors who had recovered from COVID-19. Collaborating institutions collected whole blood in K2EDTA tubes following their own protocols. For TCRbeta analysis, collaborators shipped samples in one of three forms: frozen whole blood, isolated PBMCs, or DNA extracted from either of those sample types. The immunoSEQ Assay, a bias-controlled multiplex PCR, was used to amplify TCRbeta CDR3 regions from genomic DNA. As for the original processing: Nucleated cell counts per sample were estimated from amplification of reference gene primers within the assay. To quantify the absolute abundance of each unique TCRbeta CDR3 rearrangement, sequence reads were collapsed and filtered. For each sample, productive Simpson clonality was calculated as the square root of Simpson's diversity index across productive rearrangements. Drawn from immuneACCESS, this table holds only the in-frame rearrangements with V and J called that TCRdb kept. Clones are partly lost; checked studies trace under half to an unresolved V gene and leave the rest unexplained. The V and J calls and the clone size are those of that table, but D and trimming were determined from the DNA. Within this sample are roughly 160,000 clones, with approximately 90% of them counted one time only. The leading ten clones occupy around 2.1% of the sample.

The rearranged segments are TRBV25-1 and TRBJ2-7, with TRBD1 tentatively as D gene (5 bases match). Sequences were obtained from peripheral blood. The clonotype was recovered from a man aged 45-65 years who had recovered from COVID-19. Read as DNA, the sequence is TGTGCCAGCAGTGAAAACAGGTACGAGCAGTACTTC. The translation is CASSENRYEQYF.